A single sample gave rise to the 28 T cell receptor beta chains below, sequenced in a study of metastatic and nonmetastatic thyroid tumors. No treatment had been given to any patient before thyroid surgery. TCRdb reprocessed the PCR reads using MiXCR. The sample comprises 50,000 or so clones, roughly a fifth of which are singletons, and about 3.8% rests with the top ten. Sample: blood. The source of these receptors is a male donor with papillary thyroid cancer or a benign thyroid nodule (not recorded which). Some clones in this sample may be carry-over from other donors' samples.

This clone was counted at least ten times. DNA of the CDR3: TGCGCCAGCAGCTTGGCCTCCGTACAAAACACTGAAGCTTTCTTT. Encoded protein: CASSLASVQNTEAFF. J is TRBJ1-1 and V is TRBV5-1; no definite D call. Looked up from germline, CDR1 is SGHRS and CDR2 is YFSETQ. This CDR3 spans 15 amino acids. V lost 0 bases and J 2 bases, leaving 11 bases between the germline ends. Full variable domain (missing parts from reference TRBV5-1 and TRBJ1-1): KAGVTQTPRYLIKTRGQQVTLSCSPISGHRSVSWYQQTPGQGLQFLFEYFSETQRNKGNFPGRFSGRQFSNSRSEMNVSTLELGDSALYLCASSLASVQNTEAFFGQGTRLTVV.

Comments on this clone: This may arise from a read error, as a much more abundant clone is one base away. The chain employs TRBV7-9 and TRBJ2-5, with 7 nucleotides matching TRBD1. V gave up 2 bases and J gave up 5 bases; unmatched junction bases: 8. The CDR3 spans 15 residues. CDR1 is SEHNR, CDR2 FQNEAQ, per germline (reference sequence). Here the CDR3 DNA reads TGTGCCAGCAGCTTACGCGTAGGGGGCTGGGAGACCCAGTACTTC. Its translation is CASSLRVGGWETQYF.

This chain links TRBV30 with TRBJ2-5; tentative D call: TRBD2 (7 bases). This CDR3 region has 13 residues. V lost 1 base and J 5 bases, leaving 11 bases between the germline ends. The germline V gene has CDR1 GTSNPN and CDR2 SVGIG (reference sequence). Here the CDR3 DNA reads TGTGCCTGGAGTGGGGGGGGCTCTGAGACCCAGTACTTC. It translates to CAWSGGGSETQYF.

This clone came up many times. This chain uses TRBV5-8 with TRBJ1-1; TRBD1 matches 9 bases. Germline CDR1 reads SGHTS; CDR2 reads YDEGEE. V shed 2 bases, J shed 8 bases, and the junction held 4 bases outside the gene matches. The CDR3 totals 13 residues. The DNA of the CDR3 is TGTGCCAGCAGCTTTTCCGGGACAGGGGAAGCTTTCTTT. Amino acid sequence: CASSFSGTGEAFF.

Ten or more counts support this clone. The rearrangement uses TRBV20-1 and TRBJ2-7, with unresolved D. V dropped 3 bases and J dropped 4 bases, with 10 bases sitting between them. Germline V gene lookup returns CDR1 DFQATT and CDR2 SNEGSKA (reference sequence). The CDR3 consists of 12 residues. Here the CDR3 reads CSARSKGYEQYF. DNA for the CDR3: TGCAGTGCTAGGTCGAAGGGTTACGAGCAGTACTTC.

This clone was seen more than once but under ten times. The chain has TRBV24-1 and TRBJ2-7; D unresolved. Germline assignment: CDR1 KGHDR and CDR2 SFDVKD. This CDR3 region has 12 residues. V lost 6 bases, J lost 7 bases, and 12 bases lay in between. CDR3 sequence reads: CATSTSGSEQYF. CDR3 nucleotide sequence: TGTGCCACCAGTACAAGTGGATCTGAGCAGTACTTC.

This clone turned up a few times. A much more abundant neighbour one base away suggests this may be a read error. This sample also contains other DNA sequences that code for the same CDR3. This chain joins TRBV6-4 and TRBJ2-3, with 16 positions matching TRBD2. V was clipped by 4 bases and J by 4 bases; unmatched bases: 5. CDR1 is MRHNA and CDR2 is SNTAGT in the germline V gene. This CDR3 has 17 residues. CDR3 region: CASSGSGTSGGADTQYF. The CDR3 bases are TGTGCCAGCAGTGGATCCGGGACTAGCGGGGGGGCAGATACGCAGTATTTT.

At least ten counts were recorded for this clone. The chain employs TRBV3-1 and TRBJ2-6; possible D gene TRBD1, 5 bases. The CDR3 contains 19 residues. Per germline, CDR1 LGHDT and CDR2 YNNKEL (reference sequence). Trimming pared 4 bases from V and 3 bases from J, leaving 22 bases between. The CDR3: CASSPTVDSRARGANVLTF. The CDR3 bases are TGTGCCAGCAGCCCCACTGTAGACAGTCGGGCACGTGGGGCCAACGTCCTGACTTTC.

This clone showed up many times. Other DNA variants within this sample encode the same CDR3. The V call is TRBV20-1, the J call TRBJ2-5; perhaps D is TRBD1 or TRBD2 (6 bases each). The CDR3 covers 14 residues. The germline gives CDR1 DFQATT, CDR2 SNEGSKA (reference sequence). V lost 4 bases, J lost 1 base, and 13 bases lay in between. CDR3: CSAIGPGAQETQYF. Here the CDR3 DNA reads TGCAGTGCTATCGGCCCGGGGGCCCAAGAGACCCAGTACTTC.

This clone was observed many times. This chain joins TRBV6-1 and TRBJ1-1, with 8 bases lining up with TRBD1. The germline CDR1 and CDR2 sequences are MNHNS and SASEGT. Trimming cost V 5 bases and J 5 bases; bases outside gene matches: 4. The CDR3 has 13 residues. In nucleotides, the CDR3 is TGTGCCAGCAGTTATGACAGGGGAACTGAAGCTTTCTTT. Its protein product is CASSYDRGTEAFF.

The rearrangement joins TRBV20-1 to TRBJ2-3, with D hard to call. The V and J ends lost 0 bases and 9 bases respectively, with 7 bases between them. In germline, CDR1 is DFQATT, CDR2 SNEGSKA (reference sequence). CDR3 size: 11 residues. Written as DNA, the CDR3 is TGCAGTGCTAGAGATGAAGGAACGCAGTATTTT. It yields the protein CSARDEGTQYF.

This clone was detected only a few times. A read error may produce the germline difference seen at one junction end. The chain employs TRBV6-5 and TRBJ2-2, with 9 nucleotides matching TRBD2. Germline V gives CDR1 MNHEY, CDR2 SVGAGI. CDR3 size: 15 residues. The CDR3 DNA is TGTTCCAGCAGTTACTCGACTAGCGGACTCGGGGAGCTTTTTTTT. Encoded protein: CSSSYSTSGLGELFF.

There are many counts of this clone. The sample has other DNA sequences that encode this CDR3 too. V is TRBV6-1 and J is TRBJ2-2, with D unclear. Trimming took off 0 bases at V and 3 bases at J, with 2 bases between the two ends. The germline V gene has CDR1 MNHNS and CDR2 SASEGT. The CDR3 spans 13 residues. The CDR3 coding sequence is TGTGCCAGCAGTGAAGCCGACACCGGGGAGCTGTTTTTT. Translating it yields CASSEADTGELFF.

This clone was found many times. This chain links TRBV24-1 with TRBJ2-5; 10 bases agree with TRBD1. The J segment lost 2 bases and the V segment lost 9 bases, leaving 8 bases of the junction unmatched. Looked up from germline, CDR1 is KGHDR and CDR2 is SFDVKD. The CDR3 is made up of 15 amino acids. CDR3: CATAQTGGGQETQYF. The CDR3 DNA follows: TGTGCCACCGCGCAGACAGGGGGCGGTCAAGAGACCCAGTACTTC.

The V call is TRBV11-2, the J call TRBJ2-6, with 12 bases fitting TRBD1. CDR1 SGHAT and CDR2 FQNNGV come from the germline V gene. The CDR3 covers 17 residues. The V gene end was trimmed by 5 bases and the J gene end by 4 bases; junction bases not matched to a gene: 6. The CDR3 DNA reads TGTGCCAGCAGCCTGGGACAGGGGGCGAGCGGGGCCAACGTCCTGACTTTC. This codes for CASSLGQGASGANVLTF.

The chain recombines TRBV20-1 with TRBJ2-1; 7 bases are shared with TRBD1. CDR3 length equals 16 residues. Germline trimming cut 5 bases from V and 6 bases from J; bases unmatched to any gene: 16. Germline assignment: CDR1 DFQATT and CDR2 SNEGSKA (reference sequence). The CDR3 reads CSAPKKDRVQGNEQFF. CDR3 in DNA: TGCAGTGCTCCCAAAAAAGACAGGGTCCAGGGCAATGAGCAGTTCTTC.

In its sample, this clone was seen many times. This rearrangement joins TRBV28 to TRBJ2-7, with D perhaps matching TRBD2 (5 bases). Germline CDR1 and CDR2: MDHEN and SYDVKM. CDR3 length: 14 residues. The V gene lost 5 bases and the J gene lost 1 base, with 12 bases spanning the gap. The CDR3 nucleotides are TGTGCCAGCAGTCAACCGGGAACTTCCTACGAGCAGTACTTC. It specifies CASSQPGTSYEQYF.

The chain is built from TRBV6-1 and TRBJ2-1; D gene ambiguous. CDR1 MNHNS and CDR2 SASEGT come from the germline V gene. V lost 2 bases and J 7 bases, leaving 6 bases between the germline ends. There are 12 residues in the CDR3. In DNA, the CDR3 is TGTGCCAGCAGTGAATTCGGGAATGAGCAGTTCTTC. This gives the protein CASSEFGNEQFF.

The rearrangement uses TRBV7-2 and TRBJ1-3; D gene unclear. This CDR3 comprises 14 residues. V was cut by 5 bases and J by 4 bases, with 12 bases left in between. CDR1 and CDR2 (germline): SGHTA, FQGNSA. In DNA, the CDR3 is TGTGCCAGCAGCAAGTTTATTCCCGGAAACACCATATATTTT. This codes for CASSKFIPGNTIYF.

This clone occurred many times. In DNA, the CDR3 is TGTGCCAGCAGTTTCCTAACTAGTAGCCCTGAGCAGTTCTTC. Its protein is CASSFLTSSPEQFF. The V and J genes are TRBV28 and TRBJ2-1; maybe TRBD2 (5 bases). Germline CDR1 MDHEN, CDR2 SYDVKM. Trimming took off 3 bases at V and 9 bases at J, with 15 bases between the two ends. The CDR3 extends over 14 amino acids. Full variable domain (rest looked up from reference TRBV28 and TRBJ2-1): DVKVTQSSRYLVKRTGEKVFLECVQDMDHENMFWYRQDPGLGLRLIYFSYDVKMKEKGDIPEGYSVSREKKERFSLILESASTNQTSMYLCASSFLTSSPEQFFGPGTRLTVL.

The J gene is TRBJ1-6, the V gene TRBV11-2; D is unresolved. Trimming removed 10 bases from V and 8 bases from J, with 27 bases in between. This CDR3 has 17 residues. CDR1 SGHAT and CDR2 FQNNGV come from the germline V gene. Here the CDR3 DNA reads TGTGCCACCATCCTCGGGGTTAGGGAAGAGGTGGATTCACCCCTCCACTTT. It is translated as CATILGVREEVDSPLHF.

This chain uses TRBV30 with TRBJ2-1, with TRBD2 matching over 10 bases. The ends lost 0 bases at V and 9 bases at J; junction bases unmatched: 8. This CDR3 is 15 amino acids long. Germline V gene sequence: CDR1 GTSNPN, CDR2 SVGIG (reference sequence). CDR3 sequence: CAWSVGLAGVGEQFF. In DNA, the CDR3 is TGTGCCTGGAGTGTGGGTCTAGCGGGAGTTGGTGAGCAGTTCTTC.

V and J are TRBV5-1 and TRBJ2-7; D ambiguous. The CDR3 spans 14 residues. Germline values: CDR1 SGHRS, CDR2 YFSETQ. The ends were cut back, 2 bases at V and 0 bases at J, with 9 bases in the middle. CDR3 loop: CASSFYPDSYEQYF. Here the CDR3 DNA reads TGCGCCAGCAGCTTTTACCCGGACTCCTACGAGCAGTACTTC. The full variable domain, in which reference TRBV5-1 and TRBJ2-7 provide the parts outside the CDR3, is KAGVTQTPRYLIKTRGQQVTLSCSPISGHRSVSWYQQTPGQGLQFLFEYFSETQRNKGNFPGRFSGRQFSNSRSEMNVSTLELGDSALYLCASSFYPDSYEQYFGPGTRLTVT.

The chain links TRBV19 to TRBJ1-6; possible D gene TRBD1, 5 bases. Germline V gives CDR1 LNHDA, CDR2 SQIVND (reference sequence). V was trimmed by 3 bases and J by 8 bases, leaving 11 bases between them. This CDR3 has 14 amino acids. DNA for the CDR3: TGTGCCAGTAGTATGGGACCGCTGGATTCACCCCTCCACTTT. Amino acids: CASSMGPLDSPLHF.

This chain connects TRBV6-2 or TRBV6-3 to TRBJ1-5, with TRBD1 matching 10 bases. There are 16 residues in the CDR3. Trimming removed 6 bases from V and 6 bases from J; junction bases left unmatched: 11. Germline CDR1 reads MNHEY; CDR2 reads SVGEGT. CDR3: CASRDPGTGDRQPQHF. The CDR3 DNA follows: TGTGCCAGCAGGGATCCCGGGACAGGGGATCGTCAGCCCCAGCATTTT.

This clone ranks as medium-sized (0.01 to 0.1%). V usage is TRBV6-1 and J usage is TRBJ2-7; 9 bases line up with TRBD1. Germline V gene sequence: CDR1 MNHNS, CDR2 SASEGT. The CDR3 length is 13 residues. J gave up 6 bases and V 8 bases, and 8 bases lay outside the gene matches. The CDR3 loop reads CASGTGSKFEQYF. The CDR3 region has the DNA TGTGCCAGCGGGACAGGGTCTAAATTCGAGCAGTACTTC.

This clone showed up many times. The chain joins TRBV20-1 to TRBJ2-3, with D unresolved. Between the trimmed V and J ends, which lost 5 bases and 4 bases, there was a span of 10 bases. The CDR3 length is 12 residues. Germline V CDR1 and CDR2: DFQATT, SNEGSKA (reference sequence). This chain's CDR3 is CSAQTLADTQYF. CDR3 DNA sequence: TGCAGTGCTCAAACATTAGCAGATACGCAGTATTTT.

This clone was observed many times. The genes are TRBV28 and TRBJ2-1, with 8 bases that match TRBD2. V shed 5 bases, J shed 4 bases, and the junction held 7 bases outside the gene matches. The CDR3 is made up of 15 amino acids. Germline CDR1 MDHEN, CDR2 SYDVKM. In nucleotides, the CDR3 is TGTGCCAGCAGTCCCCGGGAGGGTGTTTACAATGAGCAGTTCTTC. Translated: CASSPREGVYNEQFF.